This TCR beta chain appears in the sequencing data of a study of OX40 agonist ivuxolimab in advanced cancers. Regarding the study as a whole: Which antigen the expanded peripheral T cells recognized is unknown.

TCRdb keeps only in-frame clones here, not all; method: immunoSEQ multiplex PCR. Altogether approximately 69,000 clones are present, roughly 84% being singletons, with the ten largest covering roughly 7.9%. Comment on this clone: Its target is unknown.

Sequencing was performed on CD4+ or CD8+ T cells sorted from blood, taken in a trial of the OX40 agonist ivuxolimab. The TCR was taken from an adult with an advanced solid tumor such as melanoma, head and neck, liver or kidney cancer.

CDR3 DNA sequence: TGTGCCAGCAGCTTAGCCCCGACAGTCTTTAGCAATCAGCCCCAGCATTTT. Translation: CASSLAPTVFSNQPQHF. V and J are TRBV7-8 and TRBJ1-5, with D possibly being TRBD1 (5 bases). This CDR3 contains 17 residues. V was pared by 0 bases and J by 0 bases, with 12 bases between. Germline V gives CDR1 SGHVS, CDR2 FQNEAQ.